These 23 T cell receptor beta chains share one sample of origin, sequenced in a study of technical replicates of blood from several donors. Assay used: immunoSEQ multiplex PCR; TCRdb lists only in-frame clones, some missing. Found here are 75,000 to 90,000 clones, 90% to 95% of them singletons; the top ten hold 0.25%. The material sequenced was T cells isolated from PBMCs. These receptors originate from a human donor in good health.

The V call is TRBV2, the J call TRBJ2-1; 11 nucleotides match TRBD2. The V segment lost 6 bases and the J segment 3 bases; nucleotides outside the gene matches: 4. CDR1 SNHLY and CDR2 FYNNEI come from the germline V gene. The CDR3 covers 15 residues. The CDR3 sequence is CASRVGTSGYNEQFF. CDR3 nucleotides: TGTGCCAGCAGGGTCGGGACTAGCGGCTACAATGAGCAGTTCTTC.

The chain couples TRBV7-9 to TRBJ2-6; 8 bases are a match to TRBD1. This CDR3 spans 18 amino acids. Germline CDR1 SEHNR, CDR2 FQNEAQ (reference sequence). Unmatched junction bases numbered 13, after V lost 5 bases and J lost 4 bases. CDR3 DNA: TGTGCCAGCAGCCCCGCCGGGACAGGTACCTCCGGGGCCAACGTCCTGACTTTC. Amino acid sequence: CASSPAGTGTSGANVLTF.

This chain uses TRBV10-2 with TRBJ2-7; 9 bases map to TRBD2. The ends lost 9 bases at V and 1 base at J; junction bases unmatched: 7. The CDR3 runs 14 residues. Germline V gene lookup returns CDR1 WSHSY and CDR2 SAAADI. The CDR3 sequence is CASSKTSGSYEQYF. The DNA for the CDR3 is TGCGCCAGTTCCAAGACTAGCGGATCCTACGAGCAGTACTTC.

V is TRBV11-2 and J is TRBJ1-2, with D uncertain. CDR1 SGHAT and CDR2 FQNNGV come from the germline V gene. Between the trimmed V and J ends, which lost 0 bases and 6 bases, there was a span of 14 bases. CDR3 length: 15 residues. The CDR3 protein is CASSLEPFPSDGYTF. Here the CDR3 DNA reads TGTGCCAGCAGCTTAGAACCTTTCCCCTCGGATGGCTACACCTTC.

This sequence joins TRBV28 and TRBJ1-3, with TRBD1 as a possible D gene (5 bases). The germline V gene has CDR1 MDHEN and CDR2 SYDVKM. The CDR3 totals 14 residues. Trimming shortened V by 3 bases and J by 4 bases, and 10 bases separated the two germline ends. The CDR3 spells CASSLGGVGNTIYF. CDR3 bases: TGTGCCAGCAGTTTGGGGGGGGTCGGAAACACCATATATTTT.

This clone occurred once. The V gene is TRBV7-2, the J gene TRBJ2-2; unclear D gene. CDR1 is SGHTA and CDR2 is FQGNSA in the germline V gene. The CDR3 length is 15 residues. With 1 base removed from V and 5 bases from J, the gap between germline ends came to 11 bases. The CDR3 reads CASSLVGVVTGELFF. The CDR3 DNA sequence: TGTGCCAGCAGCTTAGTCGGTGTGGTAACCGGGGAGCTGTTTTTT.

The V call is TRBV11-2, the J call TRBJ2-7; 10 bases match TRBD2. This CDR3 is built from 16 residues. The V and J ends lost 6 bases and 4 bases, in that order; junction bases with no gene match: 12. Germline V gene data show CDR1 as SGHAT and CDR2 as FQNNGV. The chain's CDR3 is CASSSRSGTSVYEQYF. CDR3 nucleotides: TGTGCCAGCAGTTCGAGATCCGGGACTAGCGTTTACGAGCAGTACTTC.

The chain links TRBV6-4 to TRBJ1-2, with unresolved D. Germline CDR1 reads MRHNA; CDR2 reads SNTAGT. Trimming removed 2 bases at V and 6 bases at J, with 10 bases between. This CDR3 spans 13 amino acids. This CDR3 reads CASSDDRVDGYTF. CDR3 sequence (DNA): TGTGCCAGCAGTGACGACCGGGTCGATGGCTACACCTTC.

This clone was recorded once. This sequence joins TRBV30 and TRBJ2-1, with TRBD2 as a possible D gene (6 bases). Germline values: CDR1 GTSNPN, CDR2 SVGIG (reference sequence). With 2 bases removed from V and 8 bases from J, the gap between germline ends came to 7 bases. This CDR3 is 11 amino acids long. As DNA, the CDR3 is TGTGCCTGGAGTTCGGGGGATGAGCAGTTCTTC. Its protein is CAWSSGDEQFF.

The V call is TRBV7-9, the J call TRBJ2-1; 9 nucleotides line up with TRBD2. Germline CDR1 and CDR2: SEHNR and FQNEAQ (reference sequence). Losses at the gene ends were 5 bases for V and 1 base for J; bases not matched to a gene: 12. The CDR3 consists of 18 residues. Written as DNA, the CDR3 is TGTGCCAGCAGCCCCGGTGGGCTAGCGGGATTATCCTACAATGAGCAGTTCTTC. This sequence encodes CASSPGGLAGLSYNEQFF.

The rearrangement joins TRBV2 to TRBJ1-3; D ambiguous. The V gene lost 6 bases and the J gene lost 5 bases, with 5 bases spanning the gap. Germline V lookup: CDR1 SNHLY, CDR2 FYNNEI. This CDR3 is 11 amino acids long. Written as DNA, the CDR3 is TGTGCCAGCAGATACAGAAACACCATATATTTT. This codes for CASRYRNTIYF.

This clone was seen only once. J is TRBJ1-5 and V is TRBV28; 9 bases fit TRBD1. Trimming cost V 5 bases and J 7 bases; bases outside gene matches: 6. The CDR3 is made up of 14 amino acids. Germline V gives CDR1 MDHEN, CDR2 SYDVKM. The CDR3 is CASSVQGARQPQHF. The CDR3 bases are TGTGCCAGCAGTGTACAGGGGGCTCGGCAGCCCCAGCATTTT.

The V and J genes are TRBV2 and TRBJ2-7; D is perhaps TRBD1 (6 bases). Trimming removed 8 bases from V and 3 bases from J, with 11 bases in between. The length of the CDR3 is 12 residues. Germline assignment: CDR1 SNHLY and CDR2 FYNNEI. This chain's CDR3 is CASRDTIYEQYF. Written as DNA, the CDR3 is TGTGCCAGCCGGGACACGATCTACGAGCAGTACTTC. The whole variable domain, filled in from reference TRBV2 and TRBJ2-7, reads EPEVTQTPSHQVTQMGQEVILRCVPISNHLYFYWYRQILGQKVEFLVSFYNNEISEKSEIFDDQFSVERPDGSNFTLKIRSTKLEDSAMYFCASRDTIYEQYFGPGTRLTVT.

This CDR3 reads CASSRGTSGPAYEQYF. For the CDR3, the DNA is TGTGCCAGCAGCCGTGGGACTAGCGGGCCAGCCTACGAGCAGTACTTC. The chain recombines TRBV5-4 with TRBJ2-7, with TRBD2 identical over 12 bases. The CDR3 spans 16 residues. V trimming: 4 bases; J trimming: 2 bases; junction bases outside the gene matches: 7. Germline CDR1 and CDR2: SGHNT and YYREEE (reference sequence).

The chain is built from TRBV4-2 and TRBJ2-3; tentative D call: TRBD1 (6 bases). The CDR3 has 15 residues. The germline gives CDR1 LGHNA, CDR2 YNFKEQ. Trimming took off 4 bases at V and 2 bases at J, with 13 bases between the two ends. The CDR3 loop reads CASSPEQGNTDTQYF. The CDR3 nucleotides read TGTGCCAGCAGCCCGGAGCAGGGGAACACAGATACGCAGTATTTT.

The V and J genes are TRBV7-9 and TRBJ1-1; 9 positions match TRBD1. J gave up 6 bases and V 5 bases, and 10 bases lay outside the gene matches. Per germline, CDR1 SEHNR and CDR2 FQNEAQ (reference sequence). The CDR3 sequence is 15 residues long. The CDR3 sequence: CASSTPGQGPSEAFF. The CDR3 coding sequence is TGTGCCAGCAGCACACCGGGACAGGGACCATCTGAAGCTTTCTTT.

CDR3 DNA: TGTGCCAGCAGCTTGTATAGGGGGGGGAACACCGGGGAGCTGTTTTTT. Translated: CASSLYRGGNTGELFF. The chain has TRBV5-4 and TRBJ2-2, with D possibly TRBD2 on 7 matching bases. In germline, CDR1 is SGHNT, CDR2 YYREEE (reference sequence). V dropped 1 base and J dropped 1 base, with 11 bases sitting between them. The CDR3 is made up of 16 amino acids.

The rearrangement joins TRBV11-3 to TRBJ2-2, with 8 bases lining up with TRBD1. Losses at the gene ends were 3 bases for V and 3 bases for J; bases not matched to a gene: 6. Per the germline V gene, CDR1 is SGHNT and CDR2 is YENEEA. CDR3 length equals 16 residues. CDR3 nucleotide sequence: TGTGCCAGCAGCTTTGACAGGGGAAAGGACACCGGGGAGCTGTTTTTT. Translated, it gives CASSFDRGKDTGELFF.

The gene calls are TRBV25-1 and TRBJ2-3, with 9 bases identical to TRBD2. CDR1 is MGHDK and CDR2 is SYGVNS in the germline V gene. The CDR3 extends over 17 amino acids. J gave up 1 base and V 4 bases, and 9 bases lay outside the gene matches. The CDR3 protein is CASSVAGGLSRTDTQYF. CDR3 coding DNA: TGTGCCAGCAGTGTTGCGGGGGGGCTTTCCCGCACAGATACGCAGTATTTT.

The chain combines TRBV13 with TRBJ2-3; TRBD1 aligns across 9 bases. CDR3 length: 16 residues. Trimming cost V 0 bases and J 3 bases; bases outside gene matches: 4. Germline V gene lookup returns CDR1 PRHDT and CDR2 FYEKMQ (reference sequence). CDR3 sequence: CASSLGGTGRTDTQYF. CDR3 sequence (DNA): TGTGCCAGCAGCTTAGGAGGGACAGGGAGAACAGATACGCAGTATTTT.

V is TRBV11-3 and J is TRBJ2-1; TRBD2 agrees at 9 bases. CDR3 size: 15 residues. With V trimmed by 1 base and J by 3 bases, 1 base remained unmatched. Germline CDR1 and CDR2: SGHNT and YENEEA. The CDR3 region has the DNA TGTGCCAGCAGCTTAGTACTAGCGGGCTACAATGAGCAGTTCTTC. Encoded protein: CASSLVLAGYNEQFF.

J is TRBJ2-7 and V is TRBV7-8; D is ambiguous. The V gene lost 5 bases and the J gene lost 3 bases, with 5 bases spanning the gap. The CDR3 runs 11 residues. Germline V gene data show CDR1 as SGHVS and CDR2 as FQNEAQ. In DNA form, the CDR3 reads TGTGCCAGCAGCCCCAACTACGAGCAGTACTTC. Protein: CASSPNYEQYF.

The V gene is TRBV29-1, the J gene TRBJ2-3; 7 nucleotides agree with TRBD1. The CDR3 covers 14 residues. V lost 4 bases and J lost 1; bases outside the gene matches: 5. Germline CDR1 and CDR2: SQVTM and ANQGSEA. The CDR3 sequence: CSVAGTEGTDTQYF. In DNA, the CDR3 is TGCAGCGTTGCTGGGACAGAGGGCACAGATACGCAGTATTTT.